A selection of T cell receptor beta chains follows, all from one sample in a study of shared clonotypes between healthy human individuals. Profiled with immunoSEQ multiplex PCR; TCRdb holds only in-frame clones, not every one. The sample gives about 1.1 million clones, around three quarters of which show up once; over 0.8% is in the top ten. The sample taken for sequencing was memory CD4+ T cells from PBMCs. These receptors came from a young man in good health. Some clones in this sample may be carry-over from other donors' samples. Each CDR3 is given with its conserved first and last residue. D genes are given only for firm matches. Rows may omit the clone size; those that give it use once, few, many or a size class.

J gene | V gene | clone size | CDR3 length | D gene | CDR3 protein | CDR3 DNA
TRBJ2-5 | TRBV18 | NA | 14 | NA | CASSPGAAGETQYF | TGTGCCAGCTCACCAGGGGCAGCGGGAGAGACCCAGTACTTC
TRBJ2-1 | TRBV28 | few | 14 | TRBD2 | CASRASGRVNEQFF | TGTGCCAGCCGGGCTAGCGGGAGGGTAAATGAGCAGTTCTTC
TRBJ2-7 | TRBV27 | NA | 16 | TRBD2 | CATRRLAGKDGYEQYF | TGTGCCACCCGGAGACTAGCGGGAAAAGATGGCTACGAGCAGTACTTC
TRBJ2-5 | TRBV6-6 | NA | 16 | TRBD2 | CASSAGGTSGRETQYF | TGTGCCAGCAGTGCCGGGGGGACTAGCGGAAGAGAGACCCAGTACTTC
TRBJ2-7 | TRBV28 | NA | 15 | NA | CASSPNELGNYEQYF | TGTGCCAGCAGTCCCAATGAGTTGGGGAACTACGAGCAGTACTTC
TRBJ2-2 | TRBV7-3 | NA | 13 | NA | CASSWGWTGELFF | TGTGCCAGCAGCTGGGGGTGGACCGGGGAGCTGTTTTTT
TRBJ2-7 | TRBV27 | NA | 15 | TRBD1 | CASSLRGQGRYEQYF | TGTGCCAGCAGTCTAAGGGGACAGGGGCGCTACGAGCAGTACTTC
TRBJ1-2 | TRBV28 | NA | 13 | NA | CASRRNRDYGYTF | TGTGCCAGCAGACGTAACAGGGACTATGGCTACACCTTC
TRBJ1-1 | TRBV6-1 | NA | 14 | NA | CASSDGREHTEAFF | TGTGCCAGCAGTGATGGGAGGGAACACACTGAAGCTTTCTTT
TRBJ1-1 | TRBV7-3 | few | 15 | NA | CASSQSGREGTEAFF | TGTGCCAGCAGCCAATCCGGGAGGGAGGGCACTGAAGCTTTCTTT
TRBJ2-6 | TRBV29-1 | NA | 14 | NA | CSVEAPPGANVLTF | TGCAGCGTTGAAGCCCCGCCGGGGGCCAACGTCCTGACTTTC
TRBJ2-2 | TRBV6-4 | NA | 16 | TRBD2 | CASSAQTSGSTGELFF | TGTGCCAGCAGTGCGCAGACTAGCGGGTCGACCGGGGAGCTGTTTTTT
TRBJ2-2 | TRBV10-3 | NA | 15 | NA | CAISESAANTGELFF | TGTGCCATCAGTGAGTCGGCGGCGAACACCGGGGAGCTGTTTTTT
TRBJ1-5 | TRBV28 | once | 15 | NA | CASSLRLASNQPQHF | TGTGCCAGCAGTTTACGGTTAGCGAGCAATCAGCCCCAGCATTTT
TRBJ1-2 | TRBV2 | NA | 15 | NA | CASSEALESNYGYTF | TGTGCCAGCAGTGAAGCGCTGGAATCGAACTATGGCTACACCTTC
TRBJ1-1 | TRBV5-1 | NA | 13 | TRBD1 | CASSLETGGEAFF | TGCGCCAGCAGCTTGGAAACAGGGGGCGAAGCTTTCTTT
TRBJ2-4 | TRBV28 | few | 17 | TRBD1 | CASSTGQGGSAKNIQYF | TGTGCCAGCAGTACGGGACAGGGGGGCAGCGCCAAAAACATTCAGTACTTC
TRBJ1-1 | TRBV10-2 | few | 15 | NA | CASSDKRGGNTEAFF | TGCGCCAGCAGTGACAAACGGGGAGGGAACACTGAAGCTTTCTTT
TRBJ1-1 | TRBV7-9 | NA | 13 | NA | CASILHHGAEAFF | TGTGCCAGCATCCTACACCATGGGGCTGAAGCTTTCTTT
TRBJ1-5 | TRBV6-1 | few | 12 | NA | CASSDSYQPQHF | TGTGCCAGCAGTGATAGTTATCAGCCCCAGCATTTT
TRBJ1-5 | TRBV6-5 | NA | 15 | NA | CASSYGAGSNQPQHF | TGTGCCAGCAGTTATGGGGCAGGTAGCAATCAGCCCCAGCATTTT
TRBJ2-1 | TRBV27 | NA | 16 | TRBD1 | CASSLAQDRGRNEQFF | TGTGCCAGCAGCCTCGCCCAGGACAGGGGACGCAATGAGCAGTTCTTC
TRBJ2-7 | TRBV7-2 | NA | 9 | NA | CASSPPEYF | TGTGCCAGCAGCCCCCCCGAGTACTTC
TRBJ2-7 | TRBV4-3 | many | 15 | NA | CASSQMVDSSYEQYF | TGCGCCAGCAGCCAAATGGTGGACTCCTCCTACGAGCAGTACTTC
TRBJ2-7 | TRBV2 | NA | 14 | NA | CASSNTGIIYEQYF | TGTGCCAGCAGTAACACAGGGATCATCTACGAGCAGTACTTC
TRBJ2-7 | TRBV4-1 | few | 16 | NA | CASSQLRLVAGDEQYF | TGCGCCAGCAGCCAACTAAGACTAGTTGCCGGGGACGAGCAGTACTTC
TRBJ2-7 | TRBV15 | NA | 15 | TRBD2 | CATSRPGTAGGRQYF | TGTGCCACCAGCAGACCCGGGACAGCGGGGGGGAGGCAGTACTTC
TRBJ2-3 | TRBV2 | NA | 14 | NA | CASRGFGAGDTQYF | NA
TRBJ2-4 | TRBV18 | NA | 14 | NA | CASSLGTGEGIQYF | TGTGCCAGCTCACTTGGAACAGGGGAGGGCATTCAGTACTTC
TRBJ2-1 | TRBV7-9 | NA | 13 | NA | CASSFDGPNEQFF | TGTGCCAGCAGCTTCGACGGACCCAATGAGCAGTTCTTC
TRBJ2-1 | TRBV20-1 | NA | 11 | TRBD1 | CSVDRENEQFF | TGCAGTGTAGACAGGGAGAATGAGCAGTTCTTC
TRBJ2-7 | TRBV2 | once | 13 | TRBD2 | CASGRGLNYEQYF | TGTGCTTCGGGGCGGGGGTTGAACTACGAGCAGTACTTC
TRBJ2-5 | TRBV28 | NA | 14 | NA | CASSSNLGQETQYF | TGTGCCAGCAGCTCTAATTTAGGACAAGAGACCCAGTACTTC
TRBJ1-2 | TRBV2 | NA | 13 | NA | CASSHRVTYGYTF | TGTGCCAGCAGTCACAGGGTTACCTATGGCTACACCTTC
TRBJ2-2 | TRBV27 | NA | 18 | TRBD1 | CASSLFLSGTGNTGELFF | TGTGCCAGCAGTTTATTCCTCTCCGGGACAGGGAACACCGGGGAGCTGTTTTTT
TRBJ1-3 | TRBV14 | NA | 15 | NA | CASSQEGGIGNTIYF | TGTGCCAGCAGCCAAGAAGGAGGGATTGGAAACACCATATATTTT
TRBJ2-7 | TRBV7-2 | NA | 15 | NA | CASRPPQGPSYEQYF | TGTGCCAGCAGGCCACCCCAGGGCCCCTCCTACGAGCAGTACTTC
TRBJ2-7 | TRBV10-3 | NA | 14 | TRBD2 | CAISAGTKAYEQYF | TGTGCCATCAGTGCCGGGACTAAGGCCTACGAGCAGTACTTC
TRBJ2-4 | TRBV7-2 | NA | 12 | NA | CASSLVISPQYF | TGTGCCAGCAGCTTAGTTATATCCCCACAGTACTTC
TRBJ2-1 | TRBV5-1 | NA | 13 | NA | CASSPGGYNEQFF | TGCGCCAGCAGCCCCGGAGGGTACAATGAGCAGTTCTTC
TRBJ2-1 | TRBV5-1 | NA | 15 | TRBD2 | CASSLEVAGYNEQFF | TGCGCCAGCAGCTTGGAGGTAGCGGGATACAATGAGCAGTTCTTC
TRBJ1-4 | TRBV30 | once | 14 | NA | CAWTLKGWNEKLFF | TGTGCCTGGACTCTCAAGGGGTGGAATGAAAAACTGTTTTTT